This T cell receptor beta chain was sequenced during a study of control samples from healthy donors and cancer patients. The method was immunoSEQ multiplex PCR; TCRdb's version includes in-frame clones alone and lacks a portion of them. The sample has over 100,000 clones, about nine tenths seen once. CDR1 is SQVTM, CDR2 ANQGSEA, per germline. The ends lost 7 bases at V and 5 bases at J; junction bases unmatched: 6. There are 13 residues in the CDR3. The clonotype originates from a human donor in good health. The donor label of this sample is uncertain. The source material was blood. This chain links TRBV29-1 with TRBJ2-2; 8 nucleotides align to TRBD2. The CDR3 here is CSAGGGSTGELFF. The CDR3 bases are TGCAGCGCCGGCGGGGGGAGTACCGGGGAGCTGTTTTTT.